The sequence of this T cell receptor beta chain was determined in a study of T cell responses to AZD1222 COVID-19 vaccine. Sequencing used immunoSEQ multiplex PCR; TCRdb keeps in-frame clones, though not all of them. The sample includes over 130,000 clones, over 90% seen only once; the top ten take about 3.7%. This clone showed up just a few times. Per germline, CDR1 SQVTM and CDR2 ANQGSEA. The CDR3 runs 15 residues. The ends were cut back, 5 bases at V and 0 bases at J, with 17 bases in the middle. The chain joins TRBV29-1 to TRBJ2-7; a possible D gene is TRBD2 (7 bases). The TCR sequence derives from an adult who received the AZD1222 COVID-19 vaccine. Specimen: peripheral blood, collected 28 days after the second AZD1222 dose. In DNA form, the CDR3 reads TGCAGCGTTCAAGGGGGGGATGGTCCCTCCTACGAGCAGTACTTC. This codes for CSVQGGDGPSYEQYF.